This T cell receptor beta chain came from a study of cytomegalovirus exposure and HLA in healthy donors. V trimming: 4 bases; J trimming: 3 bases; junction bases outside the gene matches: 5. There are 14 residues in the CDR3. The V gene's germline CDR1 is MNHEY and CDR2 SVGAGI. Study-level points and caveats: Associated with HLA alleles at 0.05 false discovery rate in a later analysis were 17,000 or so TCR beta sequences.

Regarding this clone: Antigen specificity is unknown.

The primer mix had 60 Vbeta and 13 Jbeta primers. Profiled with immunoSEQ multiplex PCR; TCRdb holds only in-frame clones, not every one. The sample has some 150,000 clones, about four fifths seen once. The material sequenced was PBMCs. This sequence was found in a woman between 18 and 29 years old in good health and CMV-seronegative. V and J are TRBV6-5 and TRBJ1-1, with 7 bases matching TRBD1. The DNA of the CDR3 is TGTGCCAGCAGTTCCCCAGGGGGGCACACTGAAGCTTTCTTT. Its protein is CASSSPGGHTEAFF.